This T cell receptor beta chain appears in the sequencing data of a study of cytomegalovirus exposure and HLA in healthy donors. Points from the study as a whole: 164 TCR beta chains were listed as cytomegalovirus-associated. Fewer N-insertions than the approximately 700-donor mean were reportedly shown by an Asian-associated ancestry cluster in a later analysis.

This clone appeared a few times. Its matching antigen is unknown. Healthy bone marrow donors made up the donor group. Primers included in the PCR were 60 Vbeta and 13 Jbeta primers. Profiled with immunoSEQ multiplex PCR; TCRdb holds only in-frame clones, not every one. The table lists approximately 140,000 clones, 70% to 75% of them singletons. Germline V gene lookup returns CDR1 SGHTA and CDR2 FQGTGA. V lost 4 bases to trimming and J lost 7 bases; unmatched junction nucleotides: 6. There are 14 residues in the CDR3. The receptor was derived from a human donor in good health. The V and J genes are TRBV7-3 and TRBJ2-1; 8 nucleotides line up with TRBD2. The sequenced sample consisted of PBMCs. In DNA, the CDR3 is TGTGCCAGCAGCTCAACCGGGACTAGAAATGAGCAGTTCTTC. It yields the protein CASSSTGTRNEQFF.